The 10 T cell receptor beta chains below all came from one sample that was sequenced in a study of post-analysis software for immune sequencing data. Included in the TCR beta cDNA libraries were unique molecular identifiers. TCRdb redid the calling of the PCR reads with MiXCR, one entry per CDR3 protein. Of 450,000 to 700,000 distinct CDR3 sequences in the sample, roughly 40% were seen once. Overall study results and limits: TRBV5-6, TRBV5-1 and TRBV20-1 were among several TRBV segments more frequent in patients than controls.

These receptors lack a known antigen. Sample: blood. The receptors stem from a girl between 5 and 17 years old with multiple sclerosis.

This chain connects TRBV7-3 to TRBJ2-5; the match to TRBD2 covers 10 bases. Germline values: CDR1 SGHTA, CDR2 FQGTGA. The CDR3 runs to 15 residues. V lost 6 bases, J lost 5 bases, and 9 bases stayed unmatched. CDR3 DNA sequence: TGTGCCAGCAGTCAAAGCGGGGGGGCTTGGGAGACCCAGTACTTC. Its protein product is CASSQSGGAWETQYF.

Remarks on this clonotype: At one end the junction does not follow the germline gene, possibly because of a read error. The chain employs TRBV12-3 or TRBV12-4 and TRBJ1-2, with D possibly matching TRBD1 (5 bases). This CDR3 region has 11 residues. In DNA form, the CDR3 reads TGTGTCAGCACCTCCAGGGCTGGCTACACCTTC. Its protein is CVSTSRAGYTF.

This sequence joins TRBV5-4 and TRBJ2-7; tentative D call: TRBD1 (5 bases). V was pared by 2 bases and J by 5 bases, with 17 bases between. CDR3 size: 15 residues. The germline V gene encodes CDR1 SGHNT and CDR2 YYREEE (reference sequence). The CDR3 region is CASSFGQGNFDEQYF. CDR3 DNA sequence: TGTGCCAGCAGCTTTGGCCAGGGAAATTTTGACGAGCAGTACTTC.

This clonotype was detected once. The CDR3 DNA reads as TGCGCCAGCAGCCATGCCTCCGGGACACCCTACGAGCAGTACTTC. Protein: CASSHASGTPYEQYF. The chain joins TRBV4-1 to TRBJ2-7; possibly TRBD1 for D (6 bases). Trimming stripped 3 bases from V and 2 bases from J, with 14 bases between. CDR3 length: 15 amino acids. Looked up from germline, CDR1 is MGHRA and CDR2 is YSYEKL.

This clonotype was observed a handful of times. The chain employs TRBV29-1 and TRBJ2-6, with 12 bases fitting TRBD2. J lost 4 bases, V lost 6 bases, and 7 bases had no gene match. CDR1 and CDR2 from the germline V gene are SQVTM and ANQGSEA. The CDR3 spans 16 residues. The CDR3 nucleotides read TGCAGCGTCATGACTAGCGGGAGTGGAGGGGCCAACGTCCTGACTTTC. It encodes CSVMTSGSGGANVLTF.

Details on this clonotype: This may be a read error: a much more frequent sequence differs by one nucleotide. The rearrangement links TRBV27 to TRBJ1-1, with D perhaps matching TRBD1 (6 bases). The CDR3 has 14 residues. Germline CDR1 is MNHEY and CDR2 is SMNVEV (reference sequence). V lost 4 bases to trimming and J lost 1 base, with 10 bases between them. The CDR3 sequence is CASSYRTANTEAFF. The CDR3 coding sequence is TGTGCCAGCAGTTACCGGACAGCGAACACTGAAGCTTTCTTT.

V is TRBV4-1 and J is TRBJ2-7, with TRBD2 identical over 11 bases. The CDR3 consists of 18 residues. The trim removed 0 bases at V and 7 bases at J, leaving 14 bases unmatched. Germline V gene lookup returns CDR1 MGHRA and CDR2 YSYEKL. The CDR3 nucleotides read TGCGCCAGCAGCCAAGATGACGCTAGCGGGGGGCCCTTTGAAGAGCAGTACTTC. Amino acid sequence: CASSQDDASGGPFEEQYF.

This clonotype turned up a few times. The V call is TRBV4-1, the J call TRBJ2-7, with 7 bases aligning to TRBD1. Trimming removed 2 bases from V and 0 bases from J; junction bases left unmatched: 7. The CDR3 runs to 16 residues. CDR1 MGHRA and CDR2 YSYEKL come from the germline V gene. CDR3 loop: CASSQNEGTDSYEQYF. In nucleotides, the CDR3 is TGCGCCAGCAGCCAAAATGAGGGGACAGACTCCTACGAGCAGTACTTC.

The chain combines TRBV13 with TRBJ2-3, with TRBD1 identical over 9 bases. Trimming at V came to 5 bases and at J to 6 bases, leaving 12 bases not matched to a gene. Germline CDR1 PRHDT, CDR2 FYEKMQ (reference sequence). The CDR3 has 16 residues. The CDR3 reads CASSRDHRGQVDTQYF. The CDR3 DNA reads as TGTGCCAGCAGCCGTGACCACAGGGGGCAAGTGGATACGCAGTATTTT.

The chain employs TRBV12-3 or TRBV12-4 and TRBJ1-1; weak D call: TRBD1 (5 bases). With 5 bases removed from V and 1 base from J, the gap between germline ends came to 11 bases. There are 14 residues in the CDR3. The DNA of the CDR3 is TGTGCCAGCAGTCAACATGGGACGAACACTGAAGCTTTCTTT. It translates to CASSQHGTNTEAFF.